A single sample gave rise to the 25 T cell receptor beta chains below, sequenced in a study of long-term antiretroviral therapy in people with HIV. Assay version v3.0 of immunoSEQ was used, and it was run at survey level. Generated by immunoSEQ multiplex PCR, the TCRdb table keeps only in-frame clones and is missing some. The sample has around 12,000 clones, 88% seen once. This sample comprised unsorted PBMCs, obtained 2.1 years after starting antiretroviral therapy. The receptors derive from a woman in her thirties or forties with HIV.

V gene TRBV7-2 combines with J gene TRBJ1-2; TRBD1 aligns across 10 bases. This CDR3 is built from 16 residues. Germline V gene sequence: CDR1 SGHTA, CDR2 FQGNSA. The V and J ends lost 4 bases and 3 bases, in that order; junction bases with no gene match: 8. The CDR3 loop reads CASSSMGGQGYYGYTF. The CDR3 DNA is TGTGCCAGCAGCTCCATGGGGGGACAGGGGTACTATGGCTACACCTTC.

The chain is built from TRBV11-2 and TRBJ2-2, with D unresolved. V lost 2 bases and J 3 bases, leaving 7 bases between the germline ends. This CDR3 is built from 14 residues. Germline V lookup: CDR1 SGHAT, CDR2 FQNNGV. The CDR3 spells CASSLYTDTGELFF. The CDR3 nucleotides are TGTGCCAGCAGCTTATATACAGACACCGGGGAGCTGTTTTTT.

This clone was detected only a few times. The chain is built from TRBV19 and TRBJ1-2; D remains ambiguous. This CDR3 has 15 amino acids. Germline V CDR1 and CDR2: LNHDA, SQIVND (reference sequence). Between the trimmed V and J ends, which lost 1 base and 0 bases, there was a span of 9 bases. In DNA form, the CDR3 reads TGTGCCAGTAGTATAGCAGCAGGCTCTAACTATGGCTACACCTTC. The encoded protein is CASSIAAGSNYGYTF. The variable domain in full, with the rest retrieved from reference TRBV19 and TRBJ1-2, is DGGITQSPKYLFRKEGQNVTLSCEQNLNHDAMYWYRQDPGQGLRLIYYSQIVNDFQKGDIAEGYSVSREKKESFPLTVTSAQKNPTAFYLCASSIAAGSNYGYTFGSGTRLTVV.

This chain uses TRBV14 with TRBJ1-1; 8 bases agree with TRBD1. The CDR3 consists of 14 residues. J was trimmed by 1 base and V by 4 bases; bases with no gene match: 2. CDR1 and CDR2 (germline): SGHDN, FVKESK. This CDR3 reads CASSPDRENTEAFF. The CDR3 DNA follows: TGTGCCAGCAGCCCGGACAGGGAGAACACTGAAGCTTTCTTT.

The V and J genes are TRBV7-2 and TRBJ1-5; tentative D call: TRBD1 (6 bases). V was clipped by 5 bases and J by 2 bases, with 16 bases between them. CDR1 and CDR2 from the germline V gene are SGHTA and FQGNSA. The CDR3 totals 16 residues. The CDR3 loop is CASSPRAGEGNQPQHF. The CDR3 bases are TGTGCCAGCAGCCCCAGGGCAGGGGAGGGCAATCAGCCCCAGCATTTT.

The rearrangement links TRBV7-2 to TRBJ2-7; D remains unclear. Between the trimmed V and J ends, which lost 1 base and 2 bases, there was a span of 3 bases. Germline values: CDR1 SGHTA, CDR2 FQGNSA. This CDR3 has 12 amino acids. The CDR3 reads CASSLEAYEQYF. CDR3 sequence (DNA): TGTGCCAGCAGCTTAGAAGCCTACGAGCAGTACTTC.

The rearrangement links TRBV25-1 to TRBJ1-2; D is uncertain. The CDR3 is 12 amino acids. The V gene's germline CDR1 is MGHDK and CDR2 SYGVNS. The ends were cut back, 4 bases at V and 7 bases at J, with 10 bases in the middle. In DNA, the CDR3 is TGTGCCAGCAGTGTTGGACGGAGTGGCTACACCTTC. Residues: CASSVGRSGYTF.

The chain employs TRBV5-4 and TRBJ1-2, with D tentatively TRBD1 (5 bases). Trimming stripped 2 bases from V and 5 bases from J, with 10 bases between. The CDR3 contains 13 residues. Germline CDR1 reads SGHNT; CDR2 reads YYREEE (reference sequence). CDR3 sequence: CASSFRGDYGYTF. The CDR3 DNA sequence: TGTGCCAGCAGCTTCCGGGGGGATTATGGCTACACCTTC.

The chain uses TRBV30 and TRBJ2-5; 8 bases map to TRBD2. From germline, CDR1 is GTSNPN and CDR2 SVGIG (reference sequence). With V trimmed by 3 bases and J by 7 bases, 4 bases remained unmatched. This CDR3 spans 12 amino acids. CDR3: CAWSSGGGTQYF. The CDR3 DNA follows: TGTGCCTGGAGCAGCGGGGGAGGGACCCAGTACTTC.

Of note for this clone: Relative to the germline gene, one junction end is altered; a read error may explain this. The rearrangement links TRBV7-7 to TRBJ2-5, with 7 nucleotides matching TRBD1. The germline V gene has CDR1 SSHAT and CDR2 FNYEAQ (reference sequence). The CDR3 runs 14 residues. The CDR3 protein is CASSLGQDQETQYF. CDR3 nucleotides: TGTGCTAGCAGCCTCGGACAGGACCAAGAGACCCAGTACTTC.

This CDR3 is CASSYSIDAEQYF. The CDR3 nucleotides are TGTGCCAGCAGTTACTCGATCGACGCCGAGCAGTACTTC. The chain uses TRBV6-5 and TRBJ2-7; D is unresolved. Deletions cut 0 bases from V and 6 bases from J, with 9 bases between. Germline V lookup: CDR1 MNHEY, CDR2 SVGAGI. CDR3 size: 13 residues.

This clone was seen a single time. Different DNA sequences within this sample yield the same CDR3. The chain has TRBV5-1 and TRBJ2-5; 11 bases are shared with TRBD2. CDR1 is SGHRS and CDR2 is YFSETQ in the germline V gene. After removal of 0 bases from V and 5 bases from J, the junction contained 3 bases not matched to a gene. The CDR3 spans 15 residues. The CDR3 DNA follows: TGCGCCAGCAGCTTGGGACTAGCGGGGAAGGAGACCCAGTACTTC. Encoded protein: CASSLGLAGKETQYF.

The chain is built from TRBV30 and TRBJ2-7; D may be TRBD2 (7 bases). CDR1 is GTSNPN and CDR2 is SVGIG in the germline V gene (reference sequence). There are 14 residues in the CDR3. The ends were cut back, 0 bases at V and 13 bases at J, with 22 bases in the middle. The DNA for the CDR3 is TGTGCCTGGAGTGTGTATCGAGGGGGAGGGGCACCCTACTTC. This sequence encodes CAWSVYRGGGAPYF.

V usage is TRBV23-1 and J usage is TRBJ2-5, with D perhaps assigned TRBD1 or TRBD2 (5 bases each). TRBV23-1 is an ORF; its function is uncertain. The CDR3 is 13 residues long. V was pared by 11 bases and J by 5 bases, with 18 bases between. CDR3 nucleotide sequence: TGCGCCCTCGACCTCTGGGGGACGGAGACCCAGTACTTC. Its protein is CALDLWGTETQYF.

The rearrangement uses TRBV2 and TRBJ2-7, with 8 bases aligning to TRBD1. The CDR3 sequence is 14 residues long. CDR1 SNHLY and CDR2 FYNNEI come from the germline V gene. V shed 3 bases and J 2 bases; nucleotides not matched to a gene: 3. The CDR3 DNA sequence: TGTGCCAGCAGTGAGGGACAGGACACCTACGAGCAGTACTTC. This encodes CASSEGQDTYEQYF.

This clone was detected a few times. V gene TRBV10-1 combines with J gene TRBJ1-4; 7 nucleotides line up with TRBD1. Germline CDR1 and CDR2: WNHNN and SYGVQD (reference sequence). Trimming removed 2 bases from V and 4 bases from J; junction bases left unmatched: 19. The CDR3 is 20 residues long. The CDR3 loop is CASSETKPGQWRLGNEKLFF. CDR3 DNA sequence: TGCGCCAGCAGTGAGACTAAACCGGGACAGTGGAGATTAGGTAATGAAAAACTGTTTTTT.

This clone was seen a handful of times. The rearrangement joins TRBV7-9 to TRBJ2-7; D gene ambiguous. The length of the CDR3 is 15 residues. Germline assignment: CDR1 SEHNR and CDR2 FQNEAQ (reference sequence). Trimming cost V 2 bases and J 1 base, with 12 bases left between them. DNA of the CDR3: TGTGCCAGCAGCTTATTCCCCGGCCCTTCCTACGAGCAGTACTTC. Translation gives CASSLFPGPSYEQYF. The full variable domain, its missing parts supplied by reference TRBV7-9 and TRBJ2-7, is DTGVSQNPRHKITKRGQNVTFRCDPISEHNRLYWYRQTLGQGPEFLTYFQNEAQLEKSRLLSDRFSAERPKGSFSTLEIQRTEQGDSAMYLCASSLFPGPSYEQYFGPGTRLTVT.

In nucleotides, the CDR3 is TGTGCCAGCAGCTTAGACGGGACAGGGGATCTTGGGGGCTACACCTTC. This codes for CASSLDGTGDLGGYTF. The genes are TRBV7-2 and TRBJ1-2; the match to TRBD1 covers 10 bases. The CDR3 runs 16 residues. V dropped 1 base and J dropped 8; count of bases not matched to a gene: 10. From germline, CDR1 is SGHTA and CDR2 FQGNSA.

The CDR3 loop is CAWSPSGANEKLFF. Here the CDR3 DNA reads TGTGCCTGGAGTCCCAGTGGGGCTAATGAAAAACTGTTTTTT. The chain uses TRBV30 and TRBJ1-4; D uncertain. Germline V gene lookup returns CDR1 GTSNPN and CDR2 SVGIG (reference sequence). V lost 2 bases and J 3 bases, leaving 10 bases between the germline ends. There are 14 residues in the CDR3.

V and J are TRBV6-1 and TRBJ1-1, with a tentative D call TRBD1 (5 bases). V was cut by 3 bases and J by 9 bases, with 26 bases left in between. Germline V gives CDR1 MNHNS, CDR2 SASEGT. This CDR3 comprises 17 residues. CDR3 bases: TGTGCCAGCAGTGACAGGTCCCCAACCGGGGGTCCTTTGAAAGCTTTCTTT. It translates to CASSDRSPTGGPLKAFF.

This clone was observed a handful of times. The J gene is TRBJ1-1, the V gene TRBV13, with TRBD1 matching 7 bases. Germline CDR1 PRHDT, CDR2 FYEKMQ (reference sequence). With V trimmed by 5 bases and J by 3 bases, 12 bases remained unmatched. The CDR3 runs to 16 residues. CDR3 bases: TGTGCCAGCAGCGCCCGGGACAGTATGTTAGACACTGAAGCTTTCTTT. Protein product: CASSARDSMLDTEAFF.

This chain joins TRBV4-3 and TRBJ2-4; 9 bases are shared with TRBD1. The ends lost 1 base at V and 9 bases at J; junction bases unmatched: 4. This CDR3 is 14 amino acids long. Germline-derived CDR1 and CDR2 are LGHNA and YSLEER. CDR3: CASSQGTGDAIQYF. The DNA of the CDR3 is TGCGCCAGCAGCCAAGGGACAGGGGATGCCATTCAGTACTTC.

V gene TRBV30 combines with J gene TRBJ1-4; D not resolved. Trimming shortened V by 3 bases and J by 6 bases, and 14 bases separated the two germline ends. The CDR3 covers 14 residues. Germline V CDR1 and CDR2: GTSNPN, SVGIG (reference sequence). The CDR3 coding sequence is TGTGCCTGGAGAGGAACCTCCTTCCATGAAAAACTGTTTTTT. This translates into CAWRGTSFHEKLFF.

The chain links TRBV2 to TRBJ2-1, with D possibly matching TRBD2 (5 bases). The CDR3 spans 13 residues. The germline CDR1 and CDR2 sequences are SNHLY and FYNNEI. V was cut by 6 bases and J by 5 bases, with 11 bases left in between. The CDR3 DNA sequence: TGTGCCAGCAGGCTGCGAGCGGACAATGAGCAGTTCTTC. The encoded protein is CASRLRADNEQFF.

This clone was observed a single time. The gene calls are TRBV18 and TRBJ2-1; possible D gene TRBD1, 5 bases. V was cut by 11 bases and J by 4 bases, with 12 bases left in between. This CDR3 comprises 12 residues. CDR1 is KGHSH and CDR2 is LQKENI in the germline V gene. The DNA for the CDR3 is TGTGCCGGTGGACGGACATACAATGAGCAGTTCTTC. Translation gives CAGGRTYNEQFF.